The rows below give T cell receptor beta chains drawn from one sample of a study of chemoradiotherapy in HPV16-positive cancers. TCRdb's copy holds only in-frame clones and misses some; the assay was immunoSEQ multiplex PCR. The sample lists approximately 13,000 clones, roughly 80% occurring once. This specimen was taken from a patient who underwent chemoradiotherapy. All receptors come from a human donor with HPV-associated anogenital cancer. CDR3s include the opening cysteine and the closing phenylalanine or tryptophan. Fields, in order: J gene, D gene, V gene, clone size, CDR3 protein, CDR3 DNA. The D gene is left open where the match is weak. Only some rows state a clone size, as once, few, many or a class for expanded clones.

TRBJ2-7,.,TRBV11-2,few,CASSIGQSYEQYF,TGTGCCAGCAGCATCGGACAGAGCTACGAGCAGTACTTC
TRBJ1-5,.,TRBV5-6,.,CASSSYLGGKDHQPQHF,TGTGCCAGCAGCTCCTACTTAGGGGGAAAAGACCATCAGCCCCAGCATTTT
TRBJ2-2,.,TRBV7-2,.,CASSLTGYGELFF,TGTGCCAGCAGCTTAACAGGTTACGGGGAGCTGTTTTTT
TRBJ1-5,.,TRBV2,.,CASSDFGGVNQPQHF,TGTGCCAGCAGTGATTTCGGGGGGGTTAATCAGCCCCAGCATTTT
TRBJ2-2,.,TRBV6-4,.,CASSDRDTGELFF,TGTGCCAGCAGTGACAGGGACACCGGGGAGCTGTTTTTT
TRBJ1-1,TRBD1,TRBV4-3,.,CASSRSGGAGTEAFF,TGCGCCAGCAGCCGGTCAGGGGGGGCGGGGACTGAAGCTTTCTTT
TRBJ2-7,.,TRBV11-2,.,CASSLDLVRDIGYEQYF,TGTGCCAGCAGCTTAGATCTAGTACGGGACATCGGATACGAGCAGTACTTC
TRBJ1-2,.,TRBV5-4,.,CASSLEAVRHKDGYTF,TGTGCCAGCAGCTTGGAAGCAGTGAGACATAAGGATGGCTACACCTTC
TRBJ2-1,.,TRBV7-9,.,CASSFPSTGRDEQFF,TGTGCCAGCAGCTTCCCCTCGACAGGGAGGGATGAGCAGTTCTTC
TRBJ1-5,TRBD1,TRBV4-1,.,CASSQVLSRTGTQPQHF,TGCGCCAGCAGCCAAGTCTTATCACGGACAGGGACTCAGCCCCAGCATTTT
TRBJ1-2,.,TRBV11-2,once,CASSYSRGYGYTF,TGTGCCAGCAGCTATTCGAGGGGCTATGGCTACACCTTC
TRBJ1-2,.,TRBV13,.,CASSLGSTGNYGYTF,TGTGCCAGCAGCTTAGGCTCAACAGGGAACTATGGCTACACCTTC
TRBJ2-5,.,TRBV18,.,CASSLRDRGPHETQYF,TGTGCCAGCTCACTGAGGGATAGGGGCCCGCATGAGACCCAGTACTTC
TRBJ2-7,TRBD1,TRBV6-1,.,CASRRQGDSYEQYF,TGTGCCAGCAGGAGACAGGGGGACTCCTACGAGCAGTACTTC
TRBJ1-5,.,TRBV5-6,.,CASSLGDNQPQHF,TGTGCCAGCAGCTTGGGGGACAATCAGCCCCAGCATTTT
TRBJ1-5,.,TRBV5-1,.,CASSLNGAANQPQHF,TGCGCCAGCAGCTTAAATGGGGCAGCCAATCAGCCCCAGCATTTT
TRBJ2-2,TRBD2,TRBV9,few,CASSVVAGYTGELFF,TGTGCCAGCAGCGTAGTAGCGGGGTACACCGGGGAGCTGTTTTTT
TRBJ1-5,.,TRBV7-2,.,CASSLGTISNQPQHF,TGTGCCAGCAGCTTAGGGACAATTAGCAATCAGCCCCAGCATTTT
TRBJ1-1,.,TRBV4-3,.,CASSPEMDVTEAFF,TGCGCCAGCAGCCCGGAGATGGATGTGACTGAAGCTTTCTTT
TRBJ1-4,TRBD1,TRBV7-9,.,CASSAAGTGDEKLFF,TGTGCCAGCAGCGCGGCCGGGACAGGGGATGAAAAACTGTTTTTT
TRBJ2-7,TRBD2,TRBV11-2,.,CASSLDSLAGDYEQYF,TGTGCCAGCAGCTTAGATTCACTAGCGGGGGACTACGAGCAGTACTTC
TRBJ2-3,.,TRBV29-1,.,CSPYQPGPGTQYF,TGCAGCCCTTACCAACCGGGACCAGGAACGCAGTATTTT
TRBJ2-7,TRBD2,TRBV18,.,CASSPGLAGGPYEQYF,TGTGCCAGCTCTCCCGGACTAGCGGGGGGCCCCTACGAGCAGTACTTC
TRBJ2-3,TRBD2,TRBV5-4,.,CASSLLAGIQDTQYF,TGTGCCAGCAGCTTGTTAGCGGGGATTCAAGATACGCAGTATTTT
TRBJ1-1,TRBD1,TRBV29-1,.,CSVAGTGGLVTEAFF,TGCAGCGTTGCCGGGACAGGGGGTCTAGTCACTGAAGCTTTCTTT
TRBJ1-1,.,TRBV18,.,CASSPKGTEAFF,TGTGCCAGCTCCCCGAAGGGTACTGAAGCTTTCTTT
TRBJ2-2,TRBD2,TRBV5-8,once,CASSLLRGGTANTGELFF,TGTGCCAGCAGCTTGTTGCGGGGGGGCACCGCGAACACCGGGGAGCTGTTTTTT
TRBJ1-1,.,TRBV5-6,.,CASRQGGYTEAFF,TGTGCCAGCAGACAAGGGGGATACACTGAAGCTTTCTTT
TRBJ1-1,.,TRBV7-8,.,CASSARSGLNTEAFF,TGTGCCAGCAGCGCCCGATCGGGGTTGAACACTGAAGCTTTCTTT
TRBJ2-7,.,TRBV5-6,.,CASSLWGMGGIHEQYF,TGTGCCAGCAGCTTGTGGGGGATGGGTGGGATCCACGAGCAGTACTTC
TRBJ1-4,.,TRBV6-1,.,CASSEGGGNEKLFF,TGTGCCAGCAGTGAGGGCGGGGGTAATGAAAAACTGTTTTTT
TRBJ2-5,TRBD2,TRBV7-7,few,CASSMFAGGPAETQYF,TGTGCTAGCAGCATGTTCGCGGGGGGGCCGGCAGAGACCCAGTACTTC
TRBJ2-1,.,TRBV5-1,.,CASSFLGYNEQFF,TGCGCCAGCAGCTTCTTAGGCTACAATGAGCAGTTCTTC
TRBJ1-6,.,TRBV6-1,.,CASTLDGNSPLHF,TGTGCCAGCACCTTGGACGGGAATTCACCCCTCCACTTT
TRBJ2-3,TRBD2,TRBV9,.,CASSGSGAHTDTQYF,TGTGCCAGCAGCGGAAGCGGGGCCCACACAGATACGCAGTATTTT
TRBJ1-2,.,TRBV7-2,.,CASSLTGRSALGYTF,TGTGCCAGCAGCTTAACTGGCAGGTCTGCTTTGGGCTACACCTTC
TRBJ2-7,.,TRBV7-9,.,CASSLEASFSYEQYF,TGTGCCAGCAGCTTAGAGGCTAGTTTCTCCTACGAGCAGTACTTC
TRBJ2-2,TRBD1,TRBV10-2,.,CASSGQGGTGGELFF,TGCGCCAGCAGCGGACAGGGGGGGACCGGCGGGGAGCTGTTTTTT
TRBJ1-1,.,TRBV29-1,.,CSVEMGVAFF,TGCAGCGTTGAGATGGGTGTAGCTTTCTTT
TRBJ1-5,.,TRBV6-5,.,CASSPTGEFGPQHF,TGTGCCAGCAGTCCCACAGGAGAATTTGGGCCCCAGCATTTT
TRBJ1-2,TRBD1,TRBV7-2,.,CASSYQQGVKTF,TGTGCCAGCAGTTACCAACAGGGGGTAAAGACCTTC
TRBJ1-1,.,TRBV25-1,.,CASSETTHGLVSATEAFF,TGTGCCAGCAGTGAAACCACTCACGGCCTTGTTTCAGCCACTGAAGCTTTCTTT
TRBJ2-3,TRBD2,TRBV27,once,CASSQPTSGVTDTQYF,TGTGCCAGCAGCCAACCGACTAGCGGGGTCACAGATACGCAGTATTTT
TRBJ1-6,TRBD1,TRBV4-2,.,CASSQERDRGGSPLHF,TGTGCCAGCAGCCAAGAACGCGACAGGGGAGGCTCACCCCTCCACTTT
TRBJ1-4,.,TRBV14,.,CASSQGIEKLFF,TGTGCCAGCAGCCAAGGGATTGAAAAACTGTTTTTT
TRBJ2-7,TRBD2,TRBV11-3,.,CASSCHGGATYEQYF,TGTGCCAGCAGCTGCCACGGGGGGGCTACCTACGAGCAGTACTTC
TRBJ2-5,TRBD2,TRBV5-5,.,CASRRLAGGQETQYF,TGTGCCAGCAGACGACTAGCGGGGGGGCAAGAGACCCAGTACTTC
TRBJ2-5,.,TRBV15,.,CATSREVLQETQYF,TGTGCCACCAGCAGAGAAGTCCTTCAAGAGACCCAGTACTTC